This entry describes one T cell receptor beta chain. Between the trimmed V and J ends, which lost 3 bases and 8 bases, there was a span of 17 bases. The CDR3 contains 14 residues. The germline V gene encodes CDR1 SGHNT and CDR2 YYREEE (reference sequence). This sample is drawn from a study of blood T cell repertoires in COVID-19. Profiling relied on immunoSEQ multiplex PCR, and the TCRdb table lists in-frame clones only, not all of them. The sample includes some 250,000 clones, approximately 84% of them seen just once. The TCR originated in a woman under 40 who had recovered from COVID-19. Sample: peripheral blood. The chain carries TRBV5-4 and TRBJ1-2; D not resolved. The CDR3 region is CASSSGSAGWGYTF. The CDR3 DNA reads TGTGCCAGCAGCTCCGGATCTGCCGGGTGGGGCTACACCTTC.